The entry below gives a single TCR beta chain sequence along with its context. Its antigen is currently unknown. This specimen comes from a study of cytomegalovirus exposure and HLA in healthy donors. Study-wide results and caveats: Across donors, most TCRs were seen rarely, yet some public ones were widespread. The study put 160 or so TCR beta chains on its list as cytomegalovirus-associated. A later analysis found first-cohort TCR clusters tended to co-occur in the 90 to 150 validation repertoires.

Assay used: immunoSEQ multiplex PCR; TCRdb lists only in-frame clones, some missing. Counted here are tens of thousands of clones, approximately 90% occurring once; the ten biggest clones make up 2% to 2.5%. CDR1 SGHDT and CDR2 YYEEEE come from the germline V gene. This CDR3 is built from 15 residues. The V and J ends lost 2 bases and 3 bases, in that order; junction bases with no gene match: 4. V usage is TRBV5-6 and J usage is TRBJ1-2; 10 bases map to TRBD1. The sample was PBMCs. This clonotype originated in a man younger than 45 in good health and CMV-seronegative. This CDR3 is CASSLDRGLDYGYTF. DNA of the CDR3: TGTGCCAGCAGCTTAGACAGGGGGCTTGACTATGGCTACACCTTC.